The next 9 T cell receptor beta chains were all read from a single sample in a study of beta chain features in type 1 diabetes (dated by TCRdb to between 2017 and 2018). Library generation was performed with the immunoSEQ multiplex PCR assay. The entire isolated RNA was reverse transcribed using the High Capacity cDNA Reverse Transcription Kit, and thus expressed TCRB transcripts were sequenced. The table was pulled from immuneACCESS by TCRdb, which kept in-frame rearrangements only. Such tables lose some clones; where checked, under half of the loss comes from unresolved V genes, and the rest has no known cause. In all, the sample holds about 230,000 clones, and over 8.5% of those were seen once. Less than 0.035% of the sample is taken by the ten largest. Sequenced: naive CD4+ T cells from blood. Per the publication, the cell subset or site label means: true naive CD4+ T cells. The receptors were gathered from a woman under 30 in good health.

The V gene is TRBV4-1, the J gene TRBJ1-2; D is possibly TRBD1 (6 bases). The CDR3 is 18 residues long. Trimming shortened V by 4 bases and J by 0 bases, and 21 bases separated the two germline ends. Looked up from germline, CDR1 is MGHRA and CDR2 is YSYEKL. In DNA, the CDR3 is TGCGCCAGCAGCCCGCTCGGTTACAGGGCCGCTTCTAACTATGGCTACACCTTC. It yields the protein CASSPLGYRAASNYGYTF.

In its sample, this clone was seen many times. V usage is TRBV7-9 and J usage is TRBJ1-1; 7 bases map to TRBD1. Germline V gives CDR1 SEHNR, CDR2 FQNEAQ (reference sequence). The length of the CDR3 is 12 residues. The V and J ends lost 5 bases and 6 bases, in that order; junction bases with no gene match: 3. CDR3 sequence reads: CASSRGQSEAFF. The CDR3 nucleotides read TGTGCCAGCAGCCGGGGACAGTCTGAAGCTTTCTTT.

This chain connects TRBV4-2 to TRBJ2-7; D is ambiguous. CDR1 and CDR2 (germline): LGHNA, YNFKEQ. V was pared by 3 bases and J by 12 bases, with 18 bases between. CDR3 length: 13 amino acids. The CDR3 here is CASSQPPDQLLYF. The CDR3 DNA reads as TGTGCCAGCAGCCAGCCCCCTGATCAACTGCTGTACTTC.

The V and J genes are TRBV19 and TRBJ1-1; 7 bases are a match to TRBD1. The CDR3 loop spans 12 amino acids. The germline CDR1 and CDR2 sequences are LNHDA and SQIVND (reference sequence). Trimming at V came to 9 bases and at J to 10 bases, leaving 11 bases not matched to a gene. The CDR3 is CASRDSQARAFF. As DNA, the CDR3 is TGTGCCAGCCGGGACAGCCAAGCTCGAGCTTTCTTT.

This clone was counted a few times. V is TRBV5-1 and J is TRBJ2-1; 7 nucleotides agree with TRBD2. The CDR3 is 15 residues long. CDR1 is SGHRS and CDR2 is YFSETQ in the germline V gene. Germline trimming cut 0 bases from V and 3 bases from J; bases unmatched to any gene: 3. CDR3 DNA: TGCGCCAGCAGCTTGGAAAGCGGGAACTACAATGAGCAGTTCTTC. It specifies CASSLESGNYNEQFF.

This clone was observed a few times. The rearrangement uses TRBV6-5 and TRBJ1-2; TRBD1 aligns across 9 bases. CDR3 length equals 14 residues. Trimming took 6 bases from V and 7 from J; bases not matched to a gene: 9. Germline V gives CDR1 MNHEY, CDR2 SVGAGI. CDR3: CASRGTGRNSGYTF. Written as DNA, the CDR3 is TGTGCCAGCAGAGGGACAGGGCGGAATAGTGGCTACACCTTC.

V usage is TRBV6-1 and J usage is TRBJ2-5, with D possibly matching TRBD2 (6 bases). V was cut by 6 bases and J by 4 bases, with 12 bases left in between. Germline values: CDR1 MNHNS, CDR2 SASEGT. This CDR3 is 13 amino acids long. CDR3 protein: CASRGDGRETQYF. In DNA form, the CDR3 reads TGTGCCAGCAGGGGTGACGGGAGAGAGACCCAGTACTTC.

V and J are TRBV19 and TRBJ2-7; D remains ambiguous. V was trimmed by 3 bases and J by 6 bases, leaving 9 bases between them. This CDR3 contains 12 residues. The V gene's germline CDR1 is LNHDA and CDR2 SQIVND (reference sequence). The CDR3 nucleotides are TGTGCCAGTAGTATCAGAGGCAGCGAGCAGTACTTC. Translating gives CASSIRGSEQYF.

The J gene is TRBJ2-3, the V gene TRBV9, with TRBD1 as a possible D gene (5 bases). Germline V gene data show CDR1 as SGDLS and CDR2 as YYNGEE. The V gene lost 3 bases and the J gene lost 0 bases, with 14 bases spanning the gap. This CDR3 has 16 amino acids. The CDR3 bases are TGTGCCAGCAGCGCGGCAGGGATTTCTAGCACAGATACGCAGTATTTT. Translated: CASSAAGISSTDTQYF.